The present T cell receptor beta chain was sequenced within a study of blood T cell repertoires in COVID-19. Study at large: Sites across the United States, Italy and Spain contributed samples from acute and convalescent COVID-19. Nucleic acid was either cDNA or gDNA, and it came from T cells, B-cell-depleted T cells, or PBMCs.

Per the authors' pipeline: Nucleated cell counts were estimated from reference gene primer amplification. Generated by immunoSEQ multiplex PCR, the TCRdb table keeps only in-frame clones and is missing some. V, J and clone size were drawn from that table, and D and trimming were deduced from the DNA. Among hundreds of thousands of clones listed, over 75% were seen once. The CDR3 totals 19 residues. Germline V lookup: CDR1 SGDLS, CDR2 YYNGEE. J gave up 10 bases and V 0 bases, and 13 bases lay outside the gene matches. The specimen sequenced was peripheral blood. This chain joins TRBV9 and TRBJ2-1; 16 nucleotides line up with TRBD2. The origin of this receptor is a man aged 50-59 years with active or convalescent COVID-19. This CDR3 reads CASSVAPPVGTSGGAEQFF. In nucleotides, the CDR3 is TGTGCCAGCAGCGTAGCGCCCCCCGTGGGGACTAGCGGGGGGGCGGAGCAGTTCTTC.